These T cell receptor beta chains were read from a single sample in a study of regulatory T cells in long-lasting Graves disease. TCRdb called the multiplex PCR reads again in MiXCR, with one record for every CDR3 protein. The table has about 500,000 distinct CDR3 sequences, around 12% seen once. Separately, the same data were catalogued under a study of T cells in Graves' hyperthyroidism and ophthalmopathy.

The sample was peripheral blood mononuclear cells (PBMCs), taken at new diagnosis, from a patient treated with antithyroid drugs. These receptors originate from a young woman with Graves disease. Each CDR3 is given with its conserved first and last residue. The order of the fields is V gene, clone size, D gene, CDR3 protein. The D gene is left open where the match is weak. Not all rows give a size; the values are once, few, many and, for expanded clones, a class.

>TRBV11-3|many|-
CASSGVVETQYF
>TRBV20-1|-|TRBD2
CSARVGTSGKESDTQYF
>TRBV18|many|-
CASSPSAGQETQYF
>TRBV28|few|TRBD2
CASRRLAGDGGTQYF
>TRBV24-1|-|TRBD1
CATSDYGQGEETQYF
>TRBV7-9|many|-
CASSPEEYGYTF
>TRBV24-1|many|-
CATSDLQTRGLNTGELFF
>TRBV18|few|-
CASSPISMVYEQYF
>TRBV6-2/TRBV6-3|many|TRBD1
CASSYSEHTWTGKKLFF
>TRBV29-1|many|TRBD2
CSVEDPLREDYNEQFF
>TRBV13|many|TRBD1
CASSLAPGTGTMWAYEKLFF
>TRBV10-2|few|TRBD2
CASRSRRLAEETQYF
>TRBV28|many|-
CASSLAGDWPEAFF
>TRBV7-2|-|TRBD2
CASGLRAGVDTQYF
>TRBV3-1|-|-
CASSQVRGEQFF
>TRBV7-2|many|-
CASSRRNISEQFF
>TRBV12-3/TRBV12-4|many|-
CASRPGGRYEQYF
>TRBV11-2|many|TRBD2
CASSLAGGSGGELFF
>TRBV2|-|-
CASSYSGYEQSF
>TRBV10-3|many|TRBD2
CAISESGGGRSEQFF
>TRBV5-4|few|TRBD1
CASSPGGLTGPEAFF
>TRBV2|few|-
CASGTMDYGYTF
>TRBV6-8|few|-
CASSSRQDTEAFF
>TRBV7-9|many|-
CASSLQSEQFF
>TRBV28|many|-
CASTRRVTEAFF
>TRBV6-2/TRBV6-3|many|TRBD1
CAAGTGANTEAFF
>TRBV7-2|few|-
CASSPQRGLAKNIQYF
>TRBV7-9|many|-
CASKSGSSTDTQYF
>TRBV2|many|-
CASGGVPSYNEQFF
>TRBV3-1|-|-
CASSQGGRPRSRDTQYF
>TRBV25-1|-|TRBD1
CASSEFDRGSETQYF
>TRBV30|many|-
CAWSPPTTNEQFF
>TRBV28|many|-
CASSLRGGAKNIQYF
>TRBV29-1|many|TRBD1
CSVERDRSLNTEAFF
>TRBV19|few|TRBD1
CASSIDGTVNEETQYF
>TRBV2|many|-
CASSEGAGRRGEQFF
>TRBV28|-|TRBD1
CASSRGPTEKLFF
>TRBV7-2|many|-
CASSLESGFPLETQYF